Listed below are T cell receptor beta chains from one sample, sequenced in a study of T-cell memory formation after mild COVID-19. TCRdb re-analysed the 5' RACE reads in MiXCR, keeping a single row per CDR3 protein. This sample carries fewer than 300,000 distinct CDR3 sequences, roughly 18% of them seen once, and the ten largest clones take under 30%. Sequencing was performed on PBMCs or a T cell subset sorted from them (not recorded which). These receptors came from a man between 18 and 35 years old who had mild COVID-19 (a few samples of this study predate the infection). Cell type and time point are not known. Both conserved end residues are part of each CDR3. The order of the fields is V gene, J gene, clone size, D gene, CDR3 DNA, CDR3 protein. The D gene is left open where the match is weak. The size of a clone is reported for some rows only, either as once, few or many, or as a class for expanded clones.

V: TRBV12-3/TRBV12-4; J: TRBJ2-2; size: -; D: -; DNA: TGTGCCAGCAGTTTCAACTTAGGAACCGGGGAGCTGTTTTTT; CDR3: CASSFNLGTGELFF
V: TRBV5-3; J: TRBJ1-1; size: once; D: -; DNA: TGTGCCAGAAGCCCCGAACTGAACACTGAAGCTTTCTTT; CDR3: CARSPELNTEAFF
V: TRBV24-1; J: TRBJ2-3; size: -; D: -; DNA: TGTGCCACGGAGGGGGACCGCACAGATACGCAGTATTTT; CDR3: CATEGDRTDTQYF
V: TRBV2; J: TRBJ2-1; size: few; D: TRBD2; DNA: TGTGCCAGCAGGCGAGTGGCGGGGGGGTACAATGAGCAGTTCTTC; CDR3: CASRRVAGGYNEQFF
V: TRBV7-9; J: TRBJ2-3; size: few; D: -; DNA: TGTGCCAGCAGCCCAGAGTTACTGGGAGATACGCAGTATTTT; CDR3: CASSPELLGDTQYF
V: TRBV7-7; J: TRBJ2-5; size: few; D: -; DNA: TGTGCCAGCAGTATCGGACTAAAAGAGACCCAGTACTTC; CDR3: CASSIGLKETQYF
V: TRBV20-1; J: TRBJ2-7; size: many; D: -; DNA: TGCAGTGCTATTTCGCGGGGTTCCTCTGGCGAGCAGTACTTC; CDR3: CSAISRGSSGEQYF
V: TRBV10-3; J: TRBJ2-5; size: few; D: -; DNA: TGTGCCATCAGTGAGCGGGGTCCCGAGACCCAGTACTTC; CDR3: CAISERGPETQYF
V: TRBV5-1; J: TRBJ2-1; size: many; D: -; DNA: TGCGCCAGCAACCCCCGGCAGGTGGGAAGCTCCTACAATGAGCAGTTCTTC; CDR3: CASNPRQVGSSYNEQFF
V: TRBV10-2; J: TRBJ1-5; size: few; D: -; DNA: TGCGCCAGCAGTGAGGAGGCCAACCTTCAGAATCAGCCCCAGCATTTT; CDR3: CASSEEANLQNQPQHF
V: TRBV6-6; J: TRBJ1-5; size: -; D: -; DNA: TGTGCCAGCAGGTACCGGGGTAACTATAGCAATCAGCCCAAGCATTTT; CDR3: CASRYRGNYSNQPKHF
V: TRBV5-1; J: TRBJ2-6; size: few; D: -; DNA: TGCGCCAGCAGCTTGGACAGGACTGGGGCCAACGTCCTGACTTTC; CDR3: CASSLDRTGANVLTF
V: TRBV20-1; J: TRBJ2-7; size: -; D: TRBD1; DNA: TGCAGTGCTAGTGACAGGGGGCCCTACGAGCAGTACTTC; CDR3: CSASDRGPYEQYF
V: TRBV5-5; J: TRBJ1-2; size: few; D: -; DNA: TGTGCCAGCAGCTTGTTGGCAGGAGCTAACTATGGCTACACCTTC; CDR3: CASSLLAGANYGYTF
V: TRBV25-1; J: TRBJ2-5; size: -; D: -; DNA: TGTGCCAGCAGTGAACAAGTCGGGACCCAGTACTTC; CDR3: CASSEQVGTQYF
V: TRBV6-6; J: TRBJ1-4; size: -; D: TRBD1; DNA: TGTGCCAGCAGACCCAGGGGGACTAATGAAAAACTGTTTTTT; CDR3: CASRPRGTNEKLFF
V: TRBV7-2; J: TRBJ2-5; size: few; D: TRBD2; DNA: TGTGCCAGCAGCTTAAGGCTAGCGGGGACTGTCCGCGTCAACTTC; CDR3: CASSLRLAGTVRVNF
V: TRBV2; J: TRBJ2-3; size: many; D: TRBD2; DNA: TGTGCCAGCAGTGTAAGCGGGGTGGGAGATACGCAGTATTTT; CDR3: CASSVSGVGDTQYF
V: TRBV9; J: TRBJ2-7; size: -; D: -; DNA: TGTGCCAGCAGACCGGACAGTTCCTACGAGCAGTACTTC; CDR3: CASRPDSSYEQYF
V: TRBV6-2/TRBV6-3; J: TRBJ2-2; size: few; D: -; DNA: TGTGCCACCCTAAACTCCGGGCGTCCCACCGGGGAGCTGTTTTTT; CDR3: CATLNSGRPTGELFF
V: TRBV4-1; J: TRBJ2-2; size: -; D: -; DNA: TGCGCCAGCAGCCACGTCACAGGGAACACCGGGGAGCTGTTTTTT; CDR3: CASSHVTGNTGELFF
V: TRBV7-6; J: TRBJ2-3; size: few; D: TRBD1; DNA: TGTGCCAGCAGGTCGCAGGGGGCGCAAGGCACAGATACGCAGTATTTT; CDR3: CASRSQGAQGTDTQYF
V: TRBV18; J: TRBJ1-1; size: few; D: TRBD1; DNA: TGTGCCAGCTCCCCACAGGGGGAGGCTGAAGCTTTCTTT; CDR3: CASSPQGEAEAFF
V: TRBV11-2; J: TRBJ2-3; size: -; D: -; DNA: TGTGCCAGCAGCTTAGCGGCAGGGAAACCCACAGATACGCAGTATTTT; CDR3: CASSLAAGKPTDTQYF
V: TRBV5-1; J: TRBJ1-2; size: -; D: -; DNA: TGCGCCAGCAGCTTTGACGGGGGCTACACCTTC; CDR3: CASSFDGGYTF
V: TRBV7-6; J: TRBJ2-1; size: -; D: -; DNA: TGTGCCAGCAGCTTATTTACAGGATTGAGTGAGCAGTTCTTC; CDR3: CASSLFTGLSEQFF
V: TRBV14; J: TRBJ2-7; size: -; D: TRBD1; DNA: TGTGCCAGCAGCGGACGGGACAGATCCTACGAGCAGTACTTC; CDR3: CASSGRDRSYEQYF
V: TRBV7-8; J: TRBJ1-5; size: many; D: -; DNA: TGTGCCAGCAGCTTAAGGAGGGTGGATCAGCCCCAGCATTTT; CDR3: CASSLRRVDQPQHF
V: TRBV5-1; J: TRBJ1-2; size: few; D: -; DNA: TGCGCCAGCAGCCCACCGTGGGGTTATGGCTACACCTTC; CDR3: CASSPPWGYGYTF
V: TRBV6-5; J: TRBJ1-2; size: -; D: -; DNA: TGTGCCAGCAGCGTGGGCCCCGACTCCTATGGCTACACCTTC; CDR3: CASSVGPDSYGYTF
V: TRBV2; J: TRBJ1-1; size: -; D: -; DNA: TGTGCCAGCAGTGTAAATGTGAACACTGAAGCTTTCTTT; CDR3: CASSVNVNTEAFF
V: TRBV6-2/TRBV6-3; J: TRBJ1-4; size: few; D: -; DNA: TGTGCCAGCGGAACCCCAGCAACTAATGAAAAACTGTTTTTT; CDR3: CASGTPATNEKLFF